Listed below are T cell receptor beta chains from one sample, sequenced in a study of cytomegalovirus exposure and HLA in healthy donors. Sequencing used immunoSEQ multiplex PCR; TCRdb keeps in-frame clones, though not all of them. The data hold about 140,000 clones, with roughly 78% observed a single time. Source material: PBMCs. The source of these receptors is a man aged 30-40 years in good health and CMV-seronegative. CDR3s leave out the opening cysteine and the closing phenylalanine or tryptophan.

V gene	J gene	CDR3 protein
TRBV18	TRBJ1-1	ASSPTGARGTEAF
TRBV18	TRBJ2-3	ASSERSTDTQY
TRBV28	TRBJ2-3	ASSLIPGASTDTQY
TRBV9	TRBJ2-7	ASSPRGDRGNEQY
TRBV5-1	TRBJ2-7	ASSAGDSSYEQY
TRBV5-4	TRBJ2-2	ASTLGGGAPAGELF
TRBV12-5	TRBJ1-5	ASGPSQPQH
TRBV11-2	TRBJ1-5	ASSLGPVSGQPQH
TRBV6-5	TRBJ1-6	ASSSRATGHSPLH
TRBV29-1	TRBJ2-3	SIRQFTDTQY
TRBV28	TRBJ2-3	ASSLWGGQDTQY
TRBV28	TRBJ1-2	ASSLARAGYT
TRBV7-8	TRBJ1-1	ASSFTGNTEAF
TRBV19	TRBJ1-3	ASSIRGQGNTIY
TRBV10-2	TRBJ1-1	ASSVNTEAF
TRBV5-4	TRBJ2-5	ASSLTGGQYETQY
TRBV5-1	TRBJ2-2	ASRQAPPNTGELF
TRBV28	TRBJ2-3	ASSVSGASTDTQY
TRBV27	TRBJ1-6	ASRPRQGVNSPLN
TRBV19	TRBJ2-7	ASSAGQTYEQY
TRBV9	TRBJ1-5	ASSATGNNQPQH
TRBV7-9	TRBJ1-1	ASREGTEAF
TRBV28	TRBJ2-7	ASSPGTRWQY
TRBV5-8	TRBJ2-7	ASSLGQTRKTVSIYEQY
TRBV4-2	TRBJ1-3	ASSQVLGNGNTIY
TRBV5-6	TRBJ2-5	ASMGGVGLETQY
TRBV25-1	TRBJ1-4	ASSELDRTDEKLF
TRBV6-1	TRBJ1-5	ASSEGALGQGQPQH
TRBV18	TRBJ1-1	ASSAGQGSTEAF
TRBV28	TRBJ2-7	ASGPSGRAYEQY
TRBV7-3	TRBJ2-2	ASSRKTGVIGSFTGELF
TRBV4-1	TRBJ2-7	ASSPGQGGSYEQY
TRBV19	TRBJ1-2	ASSRDRPKVYGYT
TRBV6-5	TRBJ1-6	ASRPDISNSPLH
TRBV4-1	TRBJ1-1	ASSQESPGGNTEAF
TRBV2	TRBJ1-1	ASRVDRGPTEAF
TRBV28	TRBJ1-1	ASSFDPGYGEAF
TRBV13	TRBJ1-1	ASSFHRGRGGTEAF
TRBV6-1	TRBJ1-5	ASRPQGVANQPQH
TRBV28	TRBJ1-5	ASSLSADISNQPQH
TRBV5-1	TRBJ1-3	ASSLDRGPGNTIY
TRBV30	TRBJ2-1	AWSSLAGPYNEQF
TRBV30	TRBJ2-5	AWSGGSWETQY
TRBV6-5	TRBJ1-1	ASTQGSEAF
TRBV19	TRBJ1-1	ASRLQGASTEAF
TRBV5-5	TRBJ2-1	ASSYTGLAGGGHAEQF
TRBV4-1	TRBJ2-1	ASSQEGTGGNEQF
TRBV4-2	TRBJ2-3	ASSQELAGVQDTQY
TRBV7-8	TRBJ2-7	ASSGHNYEQY
TRBV6-1	TRBJ2-7	ASSEAGLASEQY
TRBV28	TRBJ1-1	ASSSLSGTEAF
TRBV5-6	TRBJ1-2	ASSLGDRGQGFGYT